Listed here are 26 T cell receptor beta chains from one sample, sequenced in a study of human T cells and chemical hapten exposure. Time point meaning: pre-sensitization, week 0. Documented treatment: therapeutic diphenylcyclopropenone sensitization with weekly scalp DPC. TCRdb used MiXCR to reprocess the RACE reads, holding one entry per CDR3 protein. The sample records approximately 60,000 distinct CDR3 sequences, approximately 10% being singletons. Specimen: whole blood, collected in connection with sensitization to the hapten diphenylcyclopropenone (DPC). The receptors originated from a woman aged 40-49 years with alopecia areata. Some clones in this sample may be carry-over from other donors' samples.

The rearrangement joins TRBV5-1 to TRBJ2-3; D is ambiguous. The CDR3 runs to 16 residues. The V gene lost 0 bases and the J gene lost 11 bases, with 22 bases spanning the gap. CDR1 SGHRS and CDR2 YFSETQ come from the germline V gene. The CDR3 region is CASSLEESALTSKQYF. CDR3 sequence (DNA): TGCGCCAGCAGCTTGGAGGAGTCCGCTTTGACGAGTAAGCAGTATTTT.

The V and J genes are TRBV29-1 and TRBJ1-1; tentatively, D is TRBD1 (5 bases). Germline lookup yields CDR1 SQVTM and CDR2 ANQGSEA. Between the trimmed V and J ends, which lost 5 bases and 6 bases, there was a span of 19 bases. This CDR3 contains 14 residues. The CDR3 bases are TGCAGCGTTTTACGGGGACCGGGCAACGCTGAAGCTTTCTTT. It translates to CSVLRGPGNAEAFF.

In this sample, this clonotype turned up many times. The CDR3: CSARVGETQYF. CDR3 sequence (DNA): TGCAGTGCTAGAGTAGGGGAGACCCAGTACTTC. The rearrangement uses TRBV20-1 and TRBJ2-5, with no clear D. Trimming removed 1 base from V and 5 bases from J, with 5 bases in between. This CDR3 region has 11 residues. The germline CDR1 and CDR2 sequences are DFQATT and SNEGSKA (reference sequence).

J is TRBJ2-1 and V is TRBV4-3; D gene ambiguous. Germline values: CDR1 LGHNA, CDR2 YSLEER. The CDR3 contains 16 residues. V was shortened by 0 bases and J by 6 bases, with 15 bases between the two germline ends. For the CDR3, the DNA is TGCGCCAGCAGCCAAGAGGCAAGGACGCCAGGCAATGAGCAGTTCTTC. Translated, it gives CASSQEARTPGNEQFF.

This clonotype showed up many times. J is TRBJ2-2 and V is TRBV19; D call uncertain. Germline lookup yields CDR1 LNHDA and CDR2 SQIVND (reference sequence). The CDR3 consists of 14 residues. Trimming cost V 9 bases and J 2 bases, with 13 bases left between them. CDR3 DNA sequence: TGTGCCAGCCTCTCAGCCGGAAACACCGGGGAGCTGTTTTTT. Its protein is CASLSAGNTGELFF.

The V and J genes are TRBV29-1 and TRBJ2-5; possibly TRBD2 for D (5 bases). The germline gives CDR1 SQVTM, CDR2 ANQGSEA. V dropped 8 bases and J dropped 5 bases, with 27 bases sitting between them. This CDR3 is 16 amino acids long. The CDR3 protein is CSSRSPTGGLGETQYF. The CDR3 bases are TGCAGCTCAAGAAGCCCTACGGGCGGGCTTGGGGAGACCCAGTACTTC. The full variable domain, its missing parts supplied by reference TRBV29-1 and TRBJ2-5, is SAVISQKPSRDICQRGTSLTIQCQVDSQVTMMFWYRQQPGQSLTLIATANQGSEATYESGFVIDKFPISRPNLTFSTLTVSNMSPEDSSIYLCSSRSPTGGLGETQYFGPGTRLLVL.

This clonotype was seen repeatedly, ten times or more. V is TRBV12-5 and J is TRBJ2-1; no clear D gene. The germline V gene has CDR1 LGHNT and CDR2 FRNRAP. The V gene lost 6 bases and the J gene lost 0 bases, with 9 bases spanning the gap. This CDR3 region has 14 residues. This CDR3 reads CASGTRASYNEQFF. The CDR3 nucleotides read TGTGCTAGTGGCACCCGGGCCTCCTACAATGAGCAGTTCTTC.

This clonotype was seen a handful of times. The chain uses TRBV7-3 and TRBJ2-1; no firm D call. The V and J ends lost 2 bases and 5 bases respectively, with 13 bases between them. The CDR3 extends over 15 amino acids. Germline-derived CDR1 and CDR2 are SGHTA and FQGTGA. CDR3 in amino acids: CASSLLGQENNEQFF. Here the CDR3 DNA reads TGTGCCAGCAGCTTATTAGGGCAGGAAAACAATGAGCAGTTCTTC.

This clonotype was detected many times. The chain employs TRBV25-1 and TRBJ1-2, with 10 bases matching TRBD1. V lost 4 bases to trimming and J lost 3 bases; unmatched junction nucleotides: 2. This CDR3 has 14 residues. The germline gives CDR1 MGHDK, CDR2 SYGVNS. CDR3 nucleotides: TGTGCCAGCAGTGGGGGACAGGGGTACTATGGCTACACCTTC. Encoded protein: CASSGGQGYYGYTF.

This clonotype was picked up many times. CDR3 DNA: TGTGCCAGCAGTCTACAGGGGCCTTATCCCAGTCAGCCCCAGCATTTT. It translates to CASSLQGPYPSQPQHF. This rearrangement joins TRBV27 to TRBJ1-5; 7 nucleotides align to TRBD1. Germline V gene data show CDR1 as MNHEY and CDR2 as SMNVEV (reference sequence). The CDR3 spans 16 residues. Trimming cost V 5 bases and J 6 bases; bases outside gene matches: 13.

This chain connects TRBV11-2 to TRBJ2-1; the D is unclear. Germline V lookup: CDR1 SGHAT, CDR2 FQNNGV. This CDR3 is built from 15 residues. Trimming took off 5 bases at V and 4 bases at J, with 15 bases between the two ends. The CDR3 DNA is TGTGCCAGCAGCCGAGAGGCTAGGGTGTACAATGAGCAGTTCTTC. The encoded protein is CASSREARVYNEQFF.

This chain connects TRBV25-1 to TRBJ1-2; 9 bases line up with TRBD1. Trimming removed 3 bases from V and 6 bases from J; junction bases left unmatched: 2. The CDR3 is 13 amino acids. Germline V lookup: CDR1 MGHDK, CDR2 SYGVNS. In DNA, the CDR3 is TGTGCCAGCAGTGATTGGGACAGGGATGGCTACACCTTC. Translating it yields CASSDWDRDGYTF.

This clonotype was detected ten times or more. The rearrangement joins TRBV7-2 to TRBJ2-3, with D possibly matching TRBD2 (6 bases). V lost 5 bases and J lost 1, with 10 bases in between. The germline V gene encodes CDR1 SGHTA and CDR2 FQGNSA. This CDR3 region has 14 residues. CDR3 DNA: TGTGCCAGCAGCCTTAGCGGCGGCACAGATACGCAGTATTTT. Its protein product is CASSLSGGTDTQYF.

This clonotype was seen at least ten times. V and J are TRBV4-3 and TRBJ1-2; D not certain. Trimming pared 3 bases from V and 0 bases from J, leaving 11 bases between. Germline-derived CDR1 and CDR2 are LGHNA and YSLEER. The CDR3 runs to 15 residues. Written as DNA, the CDR3 is TGCGCCAGCAGCCAGCTAGGTCTAGCTAACTATGGCTACACCTTC. Protein sequence: CASSQLGLANYGYTF.

The chain has TRBV20-1 and TRBJ2-7, with 8 positions matching TRBD2. Germline assignment: CDR1 DFQATT and CDR2 SNEGSKA (reference sequence). V shed 0 bases, J shed 5 bases, and the junction held 9 bases outside the gene matches. The CDR3 extends over 15 amino acids. CDR3 sequence: CSARDPDGRAHEQYF. CDR3 bases: TGCAGTGCTAGAGACCCGGACGGGAGGGCCCACGAGCAGTACTTC.

This clonotype showed up just a few times. The V gene is TRBV12-3 or TRBV12-4, the J gene TRBJ2-7; perhaps TRBD1 as D (5 bases). Trimming pared 4 bases from V and 0 bases from J, leaving 13 bases between. This CDR3 is built from 15 residues. CDR3 sequence: CASSSAGQASYEQYF. CDR3 nucleotide sequence: TGTGCCAGCAGTTCCGCAGGGCAGGCCTCCTACGAGCAGTACTTC.

This clonotype was counted ten times or more. The J gene is TRBJ2-1, the V gene TRBV11-3; 7 nucleotides match TRBD2. CDR1 is SGHNT and CDR2 is YENEEA in the germline V gene. CDR3 length: 15 amino acids. Unmatched junction bases numbered 9, after V lost 5 bases and J lost 5 bases. CDR3 DNA: TGTGCCAGCAGCGCCGGGGGGATAGGGGACAATGAGCAGTTCTTC. Amino acids: CASSAGGIGDNEQFF.

The table lists this clonotype with a count of one. The CDR3 here is CASSSNRALRSGNTIYF. Written as DNA, the CDR3 is TGTGCCAGCAGTTCTAACAGGGCCCTCCGCTCTGGAAACACCATATATTTT. V usage is TRBV6-5 and J usage is TRBJ1-3, with a possible D match to TRBD1 (6 bases). The CDR3 totals 17 residues. CDR1 is MNHEY and CDR2 is SVGAGI in the germline V gene. Deletions cut 4 bases from V and 0 bases from J, with 16 bases between.

CDR3 protein: CSVSGGDTQYF. In nucleotides, the CDR3 is TGCAGCGTCTCAGGAGGAGATACGCAGTATTTT. The chain combines TRBV29-1 with TRBJ2-3; D is possibly TRBD2 (5 bases). CDR1 is SQVTM and CDR2 is ANQGSEA in the germline V gene. Between the trimmed V and J ends, which lost 6 bases and 5 bases, there was a span of 9 bases. The CDR3 covers 11 residues.

V gene TRBV6-1 combines with J gene TRBJ2-3; 14 bases align to TRBD2. Trimming took 0 bases from V and 3 from J; bases not matched to a gene: 11. Germline-derived CDR1 and CDR2 are MNHNS and SASEGT. This CDR3 spans 20 amino acids. The CDR3 protein is CASSEAGLAGGWGRTDTQYF. The CDR3 DNA sequence: TGTGCCAGCAGTGAAGCAGGACTAGCGGGGGGCTGGGGGCGGACAGATACGCAGTATTTT.

This clonotype was seen repeatedly, ten times or more. The chain joins TRBV19 to TRBJ2-1; 8 bases are shared with TRBD1. This CDR3 region has 15 residues. CDR1 and CDR2 from the germline V gene are LNHDA and SQIVND (reference sequence). Trimming cost V 0 bases and J 13 bases; bases outside gene matches: 11. Here the CDR3 reads CASSIETGGTMKQFF. DNA for the CDR3: TGTGCCAGTAGTATAGAAACAGGGGGTACGATGAAACAGTTCTTC.

V gene TRBV5-1 combines with J gene TRBJ2-1, with a possible D match to TRBD1 (5 bases). The CDR3 length is 13 residues. V dropped 0 bases and J dropped 10 bases, with 11 bases sitting between them. Germline CDR1 reads SGHRS; CDR2 reads YFSETQ. CDR3 in DNA: TGCGCCAGCAGCTTGGACGGTGCAGGGGAGCAGTTCTTC. This gives the protein CASSLDGAGEQFF.

This clonotype was seen more than once but under ten times. The genes are TRBV12-3 or TRBV12-4 and TRBJ1-5; TRBD1 agrees at 12 bases. CDR3 length: 16 residues. V trimming: 6 bases; J trimming: 5 bases; junction bases outside the gene matches: 8. CDR3 region: CASSLGTGGRDQPQHF. Written as DNA, the CDR3 is TGTGCCAGCAGCCTAGGGACAGGGGGCCGTGATCAGCCCCAGCATTTT.

This clonotype has at least ten counts. The chain is built from TRBV25-1 and TRBJ1-1; D gene uncertain. Per germline, CDR1 MGHDK and CDR2 SYGVNS. The V end was cut by 3 bases, the J end by 0 bases, with 8 bases between. The CDR3 is made up of 14 amino acids. This CDR3 is CASSEAGVNTEAFF. CDR3 coding DNA: TGTGCCAGCAGTGAGGCCGGGGTGAACACTGAAGCTTTCTTT. The whole variable domain, remainder taken from reference TRBV25-1 and TRBJ1-1, is EADIYQTPRYLVIGTGKKITLECSQTMGHDKMYWYQQDPGMELHLIHYSYGVNSTEKGDLSSESTVSRIRTEHFPLTLESARPSHTSQYLCASSEAGVNTEAFFGQGTRLTVV.

This chain connects TRBV7-9 to TRBJ1-2; TRBD1 aligns across 7 bases. The V gene's germline CDR1 is SEHNR and CDR2 FQNEAQ (reference sequence). The CDR3 runs to 13 residues. Losses at the gene ends were 5 bases for V and 2 bases for J; bases not matched to a gene: 2. This chain's CDR3 is CASSRGQNYGYTF. The CDR3 bases are TGTGCCAGCAGCCGGGGACAGAACTATGGCTACACCTTC.

This clonotype was counted ten times or more. The gene calls are TRBV6-2 or TRBV6-3 and TRBJ2-7; 7 bases map to TRBD1. Germline V gene data show CDR1 as MNHEY and CDR2 as SVGEGT. This CDR3 spans 16 amino acids. The trim removed 7 bases at V and 2 bases at J, leaving 14 bases unmatched. CDR3 protein: CASTYSFRTGTYEQYF. CDR3 nucleotides: TGTGCCAGCACTTATTCGTTTAGGACAGGAACCTACGAGCAGTACTTC.